A selection of T cell receptor beta chains follows, all from one sample in a study of T cell responses to AZD1222 COVID-19 vaccine. TCRdb's table, derived via immunoSEQ multiplex PCR, lists solely in-frame clones and lacks some. The sample holds about 140,000 clones, 85% to 95% seen once. Material: peripheral blood, obtained on day 0 of AZD1222 vaccination. The receptor source for this set is an adult in good health. The CDR3 runs from the conserved cysteine through the conserved F or W. D genes are given only for firm matches. Clone size, where shown, is once, few, many, or a class for clones that have expanded.

v_call: TRBV7-7
clone_size: NA
d_call: NA
j_call: TRBJ2-2
cdr3_aa: CASSLDPGAGELFF
cdr3_nt: TGTGCCAGCAGCTTAGATCCGGGGGCCGGGGAGCTGTTTTTT

v_call: TRBV9
clone_size: NA
d_call: NA
j_call: TRBJ2-5
cdr3_aa: CASSVGGTFQETQYF
cdr3_nt: TGTGCCAGCAGCGTGGGCGGAACCTTTCAAGAGACCCAGTACTTC

v_call: TRBV28
clone_size: NA
d_call: TRBD1
j_call: TRBJ1-4
cdr3_aa: CASRPTGTNEKLFF
cdr3_nt: TGTGCCAGCAGACCGACAGGGACTAATGAAAAACTGTTTTTT

v_call: TRBV7-3
clone_size: NA
d_call: NA
j_call: TRBJ2-7
cdr3_aa: CASSLRAGYEQYF
cdr3_nt: TGTGCCAGCAGCTTACGGGCAGGCTACGAGCAGTACTTC

v_call: TRBV2
clone_size: NA
d_call: TRBD1
j_call: TRBJ1-3
cdr3_aa: CASSTGVLSGNTIYF
cdr3_nt: TGTGCCAGCAGTACAGGGGTCCTCTCTGGAAACACCATATATTTT

v_call: TRBV6-1
clone_size: NA
d_call: NA
j_call: TRBJ1-5
cdr3_aa: CASSESTSNQPQHF
cdr3_nt: TGTGCCAGCAGTGAGTCCACTAGCAATCAGCCCCAGCATTTT

v_call: TRBV27
clone_size: NA
d_call: NA
j_call: TRBJ1-1
cdr3_aa: CASSPQRAHNTEAFF
cdr3_nt: TGTGCCAGCAGTCCCCAAAGGGCCCATAACACTGAAGCTTTCTTT

v_call: TRBV6-5
clone_size: NA
d_call: TRBD1
j_call: TRBJ1-2
cdr3_aa: CASHQGAYGYTF
cdr3_nt: TGTGCCAGTCATCAGGGGGCCTATGGCTACACCTTC

v_call: TRBV27
clone_size: once
d_call: NA
j_call: TRBJ1-1
cdr3_aa: CASSLSDRPGGNTEAFF
cdr3_nt: TGTGCCAGCAGTTTATCCGACAGGCCTGGAGGGAACACTGAAGCTTTCTTT

v_call: TRBV6-5
clone_size: NA
d_call: TRBD1
j_call: TRBJ1-6
cdr3_aa: CASSRDRGGSPLHF
cdr3_nt: TGTGCCAGCAGTCGGGACAGGGGCGGTTCACCCCTCCACTTT

v_call: TRBV19
clone_size: NA
d_call: NA
j_call: TRBJ2-4
cdr3_aa: CASSIKPEVAKNIQYF
cdr3_nt: TGTGCCAGTAGTATTAAACCCGAGGTTGCCAAAAACATTCAGTACTTC

v_call: TRBV7-8
clone_size: NA
d_call: NA
j_call: TRBJ1-5
cdr3_aa: CASSLVGINQPQHF
cdr3_nt: TGTGCCAGCAGCTTAGTTGGTATCAATCAGCCCCAGCATTTT

v_call: TRBV2
clone_size: NA
d_call: TRBD1
j_call: TRBJ1-4
cdr3_aa: CASSSRDRGRGEKLFF
cdr3_nt: TGTGCCAGCAGTAGCCGGGACAGGGGCCGGGGCGAAAAACTGTTTTTT

v_call: TRBV28
clone_size: NA
d_call: NA
j_call: TRBJ1-4
cdr3_aa: CASRRGPNEKLFF
cdr3_nt: TGTGCCAGCAGGCGGGGACCTAATGAAAAACTGTTTTTT

v_call: TRBV7-3
clone_size: NA
d_call: NA
j_call: TRBJ2-2
cdr3_aa: CASSLDGSATGELFF
cdr3_nt: TGTGCCAGCAGCTTAGACGGGAGTGCCACCGGGGAGCTGTTTTTT

v_call: TRBV6-6
clone_size: NA
d_call: NA
j_call: TRBJ2-7
cdr3_aa: CASRGSIARSYEQYF
cdr3_nt: TGTGCCAGCCGGGGATCTATCGCCAGGTCCTACGAGCAGTACTTC

v_call: TRBV6-5
clone_size: NA
d_call: TRBD2
j_call: TRBJ2-5
cdr3_aa: CASSSGAGGQETQYF
cdr3_nt: TGTGCCAGCAGTTCCGGGGCGGGGGGGCAAGAGACCCAGTACTTC

v_call: TRBV5-1
clone_size: NA
d_call: NA
j_call: TRBJ1-5
cdr3_aa: CASSLDSPNQPQHF
cdr3_nt: TGCGCCAGCAGCCTCGACAGTCCGAATCAGCCCCAGCATTTT

v_call: TRBV7-9
clone_size: NA
d_call: NA
j_call: TRBJ2-3
cdr3_aa: CASSLRAWLGGVTDTQYF
cdr3_nt: TGTGCCAGCAGCTTACGCGCCTGGCTAGGAGGGGTCACAGATACGCAGTATTTT

v_call: TRBV27
clone_size: NA
d_call: NA
j_call: TRBJ2-3
cdr3_aa: CASSPLETTDTQYF
cdr3_nt: TGTGCCAGCAGTCCACTAGAGACGACAGATACGCAGTATTTT